The 21 T cell receptor beta chains below come from one sample, sequenced in a study of OX40 agonist ivuxolimab in advanced cancers. Clones were sequenced by immunoSEQ multiplex PCR, and TCRdb holds only the in-frame ones, with some missing. The sample lists over 50,000 clones; less than 85% were seen once. The starting material was CD4+ or CD8+ T cells sorted from blood, obtained in a trial of the OX40 agonist ivuxolimab. The source is an adult with an advanced solid tumor such as melanoma, head and neck, liver or kidney cancer.

This rearrangement joins TRBV19 to TRBJ1-1; 8 nucleotides match TRBD1. This CDR3 has 15 residues. The trim removed 7 bases at V and 2 bases at J, leaving 9 bases unmatched. Germline V gives CDR1 LNHDA, CDR2 SQIVND (reference sequence). The CDR3 coding sequence is TGTGCCAGTAACCATCAGGGACAGGCAAACACTGAAGCTTTCTTT. Translating it yields CASNHQGQANTEAFF.

The rearrangement links TRBV30 to TRBJ1-4; 8 nucleotides agree with TRBD1. This CDR3 is built from 14 residues. Unmatched junction bases numbered 4, after V lost 4 bases and J lost 3 bases. In germline, CDR1 is GTSNPN, CDR2 SVGIG (reference sequence). The CDR3 region has the DNA TGTGCCTGGACATCGGGACAGGCTAATGAAAAACTGTTTTTT. This encodes CAWTSGQANEKLFF.

This chain uses TRBV14 with TRBJ2-3; no clear D. Trimming left V 4 bases short and J 4 bases short, with 12 bases between. The CDR3 covers 14 residues. Germline lookup yields CDR1 SGHDN and CDR2 FVKESK. CDR3 DNA: TGTGCCAGCAGCCCTTCCCCTCAGCCAGATACGCAGTATTTT. Protein product: CASSPSPQPDTQYF.

This chain connects TRBV15 to TRBJ1-2, with a weak D call TRBD1 (5 bases). Trimming left V 5 bases short and J 4 bases short, with 14 bases between. Germline V lookup: CDR1 LNHNV, CDR2 YYDKDF (reference sequence). The CDR3 length is 14 residues. The CDR3, as DNA: TGTGCCACCAGCCATGCTGGGGGGTTCTATGGCTACACCTTC. Protein sequence: CATSHAGGFYGYTF.

The chain uses TRBV6-5 and TRBJ1-3, with unresolved D. Germline CDR1 and CDR2: MNHEY and SVGAGI. The V and J ends lost 2 bases and 0 bases respectively, with 8 bases between them. This CDR3 comprises 15 residues. The CDR3 loop reads CASSYGPSSGNTIYF. The CDR3, as DNA: TGTGCCAGCAGTTACGGGCCTTCCTCTGGAAACACCATATATTTT.

V gene TRBV18 combines with J gene TRBJ1-5; 9 bases map to TRBD1. The CDR3 extends over 14 amino acids. V was clipped by 5 bases and J by 7 bases; unmatched bases: 6. Germline CDR1 reads KGHSH; CDR2 reads LQKENI. CDR3 region: CASSKDRGTQPQHF. In DNA form, the CDR3 reads TGTGCCAGCTCAAAAGACAGGGGGACGCAGCCCCAGCATTTT. Filled out from reference TRBV18 and TRBJ1-5, the complete variable domain reads NAGVMQNPRHLVRRRGQEARLRCSPMKGHSHVYWYRQLPEEGLKFMVYLQKENIIDESGMPKERFSAEFPKEGPSILRIQQVVRGDSAAYFCASSKDRGTQPQHFGDGTRLSIL.

J is TRBJ1-2 and V is TRBV5-1; TRBD1 might be the D (6 bases). The CDR3 covers 15 residues. With 4 bases removed from V and 4 bases from J, the gap between germline ends came to 17 bases. The germline V gene has CDR1 SGHRS and CDR2 YFSETQ. The CDR3 DNA sequence: TGCGCCAGCAGCGCCGAAGGGCAGGGGAGCTATGGCTACACCTTC. This sequence encodes CASSAEGQGSYGYTF.

The chain links TRBV5-1 to TRBJ2-5, with TRBD2 matching 7 bases. In germline, CDR1 is SGHRS, CDR2 YFSETQ. The CDR3 contains 15 residues. J gave up 1 base and V 2 bases, and 5 bases lay outside the gene matches. The CDR3 loop reads CASSFNAGAQETQYF. Written as DNA, the CDR3 is TGCGCCAGCAGCTTTAATGCGGGAGCCCAAGAGACCCAGTACTTC.

The rearrangement links TRBV6-1 to TRBJ2-7; D is ambiguous. CDR1 and CDR2 from the germline V gene are MNHNS and SASEGT. This CDR3 comprises 14 residues. V dropped 3 bases and J dropped 0 bases, with 9 bases sitting between them. As DNA, the CDR3 is TGTGCCAGCAGTGATGGGTGGGTCTCCTACGAGCAGTACTTC. Protein product: CASSDGWVSYEQYF.

The rearrangement joins TRBV7-9 to TRBJ2-4; maybe TRBD2 (6 bases). Germline-derived CDR1 and CDR2 are SEHNR and FQNEAQ (reference sequence). The CDR3 has 15 residues. V lost 4 bases to trimming and J lost 3 bases, with 13 bases between them. In DNA, the CDR3 is TGTGCCAGCAGCTCCCACGGGGGAGTCAAAAACATTCAGTACTTC. This encodes CASSSHGGVKNIQYF.

This chain joins TRBV6-6 and TRBJ2-2, with 7 bases aligning to TRBD2. This CDR3 comprises 15 residues. Germline V gives CDR1 MNHNY, CDR2 SVGAGI (reference sequence). V was pared by 10 bases and J by 1 base, with 9 bases of the junction left unmatched. This chain's CDR3 is CATIKSSGNTGELFF. CDR3 nucleotides: TGTGCCACCATTAAATCTAGCGGGAACACCGGGGAGCTGTTTTTT.

This chain connects TRBV18 to TRBJ1-4, with 9 bases aligning to TRBD1. Germline values: CDR1 KGHSH, CDR2 LQKENI. V was clipped by 3 bases and J by 5 bases; unmatched bases: 7. The CDR3 extends over 16 amino acids. DNA of the CDR3: TGTGCCAGCTCACCTCAAGGAGGGACAGGGAATGAAAAACTGTTTTTT. Translated: CASSPQGGTGNEKLFF.

The V gene is TRBV5-4, the J gene TRBJ2-7; 13 nucleotides align to TRBD2. The CDR3 runs to 15 residues. V shed 5 bases and J 7 bases; nucleotides not matched to a gene: 9. Germline assignment: CDR1 SGHNT and CDR2 YYREEE (reference sequence). CDR3 DNA sequence: TGTGCCAGCAGTCCAAGGACTAGCGGGAGAGGGGAGCAGTACTTC. Encoded protein: CASSPRTSGRGEQYF. Complete variable domain (other parts from reference TRBV5-4 and TRBJ2-7): ETGVTQSPTHLIKTRGQQVTLRCSSQSGHNTVSWYQQALGQGPQFIFQYYREEENGRGNFPPRFSGLQFPNYSSELNVNALELDDSALYLCASSPRTSGRGEQYFGPGTRLTVT.

The chain couples TRBV6-1 to TRBJ1-4; D is unresolved. The germline V gene has CDR1 MNHNS and CDR2 SASEGT. V lost 7 bases and J lost 8, with 14 bases in between. The CDR3 length is 13 residues. CDR3 coding DNA: TGTGCCAGCACCACGACCCGGGAGGAAAAACTGTTTTTT. It encodes CASTTTREEKLFF.

The chain joins TRBV11-2 to TRBJ2-3; D is unclear. The V end lost 1 base, the J end lost 4 bases, and 9 bases lay between the germline ends. The germline V gene has CDR1 SGHAT and CDR2 FQNNGV. This CDR3 spans 14 amino acids. The CDR3 DNA follows: TGTGCCAGCAGCTTAGGCTCCGCGGCAGATACGCAGTATTTT. Protein sequence: CASSLGSAADTQYF.

The chain couples TRBV19 to TRBJ1-2; a possible D gene is TRBD1 (6 bases). This CDR3 is built from 15 residues. Looked up from germline, CDR1 is LNHDA and CDR2 is SQIVND (reference sequence). Trimming took 6 bases from V and 8 from J, leaving 22 bases between them. In DNA form, the CDR3 reads TGTGCCAGTAGCGATCTGAGGATGGGGGGCAAGGGCTACACCTTC. This translates into CASSDLRMGGKGYTF.

The chain carries TRBV7-2 and TRBJ2-3; D gene ambiguous. V lost 4 bases, J lost 3 bases, and 14 bases lay in between. The CDR3 covers 15 residues. Germline V lookup: CDR1 SGHTA, CDR2 FQGNSA. CDR3 region: CASSSNLVLTDTQYF. The CDR3 DNA reads as TGTGCCAGCAGCTCTAACCTGGTACTAACAGATACGCAGTATTTT.

The rearrangement links TRBV7-9 to TRBJ2-5, with 7 nucleotides matching TRBD2. The germline CDR1 and CDR2 sequences are SEHNR and FQNEAQ (reference sequence). CDR3 length: 14 amino acids. V was pared by 3 bases and J by 5 bases, with 6 bases of the junction left unmatched. This CDR3 reads CASSFGGSGETQYF. CDR3 DNA sequence: TGTGCCAGCAGCTTCGGCGGGAGTGGGGAGACCCAGTACTTC.

This rearrangement joins TRBV2 to TRBJ1-2; TRBD1 aligns across 9 bases. The germline CDR1 and CDR2 sequences are SNHLY and FYNNEI. The CDR3 length is 15 residues. After removal of 4 bases from V and 4 bases from J, the junction contained 7 bases not matched to a gene. The DNA of the CDR3 is TGTGCCAGCAGTGTCGCCCGACAGGGGGGCTATGGCTACACCTTC. Translated, it gives CASSVARQGGYGYTF. Looking up the rest from reference TRBV2 and TRBJ1-2 gives the full variable domain: EPEVTQTPSHQVTQMGQEVILRCVPISNHLYFYWYRQILGQKVEFLVSFYNNEISEKSEIFDDQFSVERPDGSNFTLKIRSTKLEDSAMYFCASSVARQGGYGYTFGSGTRLTVV.

This chain links TRBV19 with TRBJ1-6; D is ambiguous. CDR3 length equals 13 residues. The ends were cut back, 3 bases at V and 9 bases at J, with 9 bases in the middle. Germline lookup yields CDR1 LNHDA and CDR2 SQIVND (reference sequence). DNA for the CDR3: TGTGCCAGTAGTATCCAGGAAGTTTCACCCCTCCACTTT. This encodes CASSIQEVSPLHF.

The count of this clone is one. The chain couples TRBV10-3 to TRBJ2-2; D call uncertain. The CDR3 length is 10 residues. V gave up 8 bases and J gave up 6 bases, with 4 bases separating them. Germline V lookup: CDR1 ENHRY, CDR2 SYGVKD. CDR3 sequence (DNA): TGTGCCATCGGGTCCGGGGAGCTGTTTTTT. Amino acid sequence: CAIGSGELFF.